A single sample gave rise to the 21 T cell receptor beta chains below, sequenced in a study of shared clonotypes between healthy human individuals. The data were produced by immunoSEQ multiplex PCR, yet TCRdb's version contains in-frame clones alone and is incomplete. The data show some 500,000 clones, about 96% seen once. Sequencing was carried out using naive CD4+ T cells sorted from blood. This sample's subset: CD45RA+ positively selected. These receptors were collected from a woman aged 25 to 39 in good health.

This chain connects TRBV14 to TRBJ2-1, with 11 bases aligning to TRBD2. The germline CDR1 and CDR2 sequences are SGHDN and FVKESK. The CDR3 has 18 amino acids. J was trimmed by 2 bases and V by 1 base; bases with no gene match: 7. CDR3 region: CASSQVKASGRTYNEQFF. The CDR3 region has the DNA TGTGCCAGCAGCCAAGTGAAGGCTAGCGGGAGGACCTACAATGAGCAGTTCTTC. The variable domain in full, with the rest retrieved from reference TRBV14 and TRBJ2-1, is EAGVTQFPSHSVIEKGQTVTLRCDPISGHDNLYWYRRVMGKEIKFLLHFVKESKQDESGMPNNRFLAERTGGTYSTLKVQPAELEDSGVYFCASSQVKASGRTYNEQFFGPGTRLTVL.

The chain carries TRBV7-9 and TRBJ1-2; tentative D call: TRBD1 (5 bases). Germline V gene data show CDR1 as SEHNR and CDR2 as FQNEAQ (reference sequence). The V gene lost 5 bases and the J gene lost 3 bases, with 10 bases spanning the gap. This CDR3 has 13 amino acids. CDR3 DNA: TGTGCCAGCAGCGTCGGGACGGACTATGGCTACACCTTC. Translating it yields CASSVGTDYGYTF.

The rearrangement links TRBV2 to TRBJ2-5; D unresolved. Germline V CDR1 and CDR2: SNHLY, FYNNEI. The CDR3 contains 11 residues. V shed 6 bases and J shed 3 bases, with 5 bases lying between them. CDR3 residues: CASRAEETQYF. In DNA form, the CDR3 reads TGTGCCAGCAGGGCAGAAGAGACCCAGTACTTC.

The chain is built from TRBV30 and TRBJ2-7, with TRBD2 identical over 10 bases. Germline lookup yields CDR1 GTSNPN and CDR2 SVGIG (reference sequence). This CDR3 has 14 amino acids. CDR3 sequence (DNA): TGTGCTTTGATAAGGGCTAGCGGGAGCCACGAGCAGTACTTC. Its translation is CALIRASGSHEQYF.

In this sample, this clone turned up once. The V and J genes are TRBV28 and TRBJ2-1; 9 bases line up with TRBD1. The junction had 7 bases not matched to a gene; V was cut back by 4 bases and J by 6 bases. Germline values: CDR1 MDHEN, CDR2 SYDVKM. The CDR3 contains 15 residues. CDR3 sequence (DNA): TGTGCCAGCAGTTACGGACAGGGGAATCTCAATGAGCAGTTCTTC. Translated: CASSYGQGNLNEQFF.

CDR3 sequence: CASSSQGVNEKLFF. For the CDR3, the DNA is TGTGCCAGCAGTTCACAGGGAGTTAATGAAAAACTGTTTTTT. The genes are TRBV28 and TRBJ1-4, with D possibly matching TRBD1 (6 bases). V gave up 4 bases and J gave up 4 bases, with 10 bases separating them. Germline lookup yields CDR1 MDHEN and CDR2 SYDVKM. The CDR3 runs 14 residues.

This chain uses TRBV5-5 with TRBJ2-7; TRBD1 matches at 7 bases. CDR1 and CDR2 from the germline V gene are SGHKS and YYEKEE (reference sequence). V shed 4 bases, J shed 4 bases, and the junction held 2 bases outside the gene matches. The CDR3 loop spans 12 amino acids. This CDR3 is CASSTQGYEQYF. CDR3 nucleotide sequence: TGTGCCAGCAGCACACAGGGGTACGAGCAGTACTTC.

This chain links TRBV6-6 with TRBJ2-1, with D tentatively TRBD1 (6 bases). CDR1 and CDR2 (germline): MNHNY, SVGAGI (reference sequence). The CDR3 contains 12 residues. The V gene lost 6 bases and the J gene lost 8 bases, with 11 bases spanning the gap. The CDR3 bases are TGTGCCAGCAGGTACGACAGGCATGAGCAGTTCTTC. Translation gives CASRYDRHEQFF.

This clone was recorded only once. The rearrangement uses TRBV28 and TRBJ2-1, with TRBD2 matching 14 bases. The CDR3 length is 19 residues. Germline assignment: CDR1 MDHEN and CDR2 SYDVKM. The junction had 10 bases not matched to a gene; V was cut back by 4 bases and J by 2 bases. CDR3 in amino acids: CASSSAAGTSGSTYNEQFF. CDR3 DNA sequence: TGTGCCAGCAGTTCAGCTGCCGGGACTAGCGGGAGCACCTACAATGAGCAGTTCTTC.

The chain links TRBV6-6 to TRBJ2-7; D may be TRBD1 (6 bases). The ends were cut back, 5 bases at V and 3 bases at J, with 17 bases in the middle. The CDR3 covers 15 residues. CDR1 and CDR2 from the germline V gene are MNHNY and SVGAGI (reference sequence). CDR3 protein: CASSPHRVTNYEQYF. The CDR3 bases are TGTGCCAGCAGTCCGCACAGGGTCACTAACTACGAGCAGTACTTC.

This sequence joins TRBV7-9 and TRBJ2-1; 8 nucleotides line up with TRBD2. Germline values: CDR1 SEHNR, CDR2 FQNEAQ (reference sequence). With 6 bases clipped from V and 4 bases from J, the junction kept 8 bases outside the gene matches. CDR3 length: 15 residues. The CDR3: CASSPSGSGYNEQFF. Here the CDR3 DNA reads TGTGCCAGCAGTCCCAGCGGGAGTGGTTACAATGAGCAGTTCTTC.

The rearrangement links TRBV6-1 to TRBJ1-5; D gene unclear. Trimming removed 4 bases at V and 2 bases at J, with 15 bases between. This CDR3 is built from 16 residues. The germline V gene encodes CDR1 MNHNS and CDR2 SASEGT. CDR3 nucleotides: TGTGCCAGCAGTGGAGGGCTGTGGAATGGCAATCAGCCCCAGCATTTT. The encoded protein is CASSGGLWNGNQPQHF.

The CDR3 coding sequence is TGTGCCAGCAGTGAAAGGGGCCTATCCGGGTATGAAGCTTTCTTT. Translating gives CASSERGLSGYEAFF. The chain couples TRBV25-1 to TRBJ1-1, with a weak D call TRBD1 (5 bases). Germline V gene data show CDR1 as MGHDK and CDR2 as SYGVNS. Trimming took 2 bases from V and 7 from J, leaving 17 bases between them. The CDR3 runs 15 residues.

The chain has TRBV28 and TRBJ1-2, with 8 nucleotides matching TRBD1. CDR3 length: 13 residues. J lost 5 bases, V lost 6 bases, and 5 bases had no gene match. The germline gives CDR1 MDHEN, CDR2 SYDVKM. The chain's CDR3 is CASSQGARYGYTF. CDR3 DNA sequence: TGTGCCAGCAGCCAGGGGGCTCGGTATGGCTACACCTTC.

V gene TRBV6-1 combines with J gene TRBJ1-4, with 9 bases aligning to TRBD1. Germline V lookup: CDR1 MNHNS, CDR2 SASEGT. V shed 7 bases and J 8 bases; nucleotides not matched to a gene: 5. The CDR3 contains 13 residues. CDR3 coding DNA: TGTGCCAGCAATCTACAGGGGGCCGAAAAACTGTTTTTT. This sequence encodes CASNLQGAEKLFF.

V and J are TRBV10-3 and TRBJ2-7, with a possible D match to TRBD2 (6 bases). Germline-derived CDR1 and CDR2 are ENHRY and SYGVKD. The length of the CDR3 is 15 residues. With 10 bases removed from V and 4 bases from J, the gap between germline ends came to 23 bases. In nucleotides, the CDR3 is TGTGCCACGGCAGGGTCTGCTACTAGCTCGTACGAGCAGTACTTC. Residues: CATAGSATSSYEQYF.

As to this clone: The identical CDR3 is also encoded by other nucleotide sequences in the sample. The chain combines TRBV19 with TRBJ2-7, with 9 bases matching TRBD2. The germline V gene has CDR1 LNHDA and CDR2 SQIVND (reference sequence). CDR3 length: 14 residues. V shed 3 bases and J 7 bases; nucleotides not matched to a gene: 7. CDR3 loop: CASSIVAGEGEQYF. The CDR3 nucleotides are TGTGCCAGTAGTATTGTAGCGGGAGAAGGGGAGCAGTACTTC.

The CDR3 DNA follows: TGTGCCAGCAGCCTTCGGTCCCAAAACAATGAGCAGTTCTTC. It is translated as CASSLRSQNNEQFF. V usage is TRBV7-8 and J usage is TRBJ2-1; the D is unclear. The V gene's germline CDR1 is SGHVS and CDR2 FQNEAQ. The CDR3 is 14 amino acids. Trimming removed 5 bases at V and 5 bases at J, with 13 bases between.

CDR3 in amino acids: CASTGRSSNQPQHF. As DNA, the CDR3 is TGTGCCAGTACAGGTAGAAGTAGCAATCAGCCCCAGCATTTT. The chain joins TRBV19 to TRBJ1-5, with D unclear. The CDR3 sequence is 14 residues long. Trimming removed 7 bases from V and 0 bases from J, with 10 bases in between. Germline lookup yields CDR1 LNHDA and CDR2 SQIVND (reference sequence).

This chain uses TRBV2 with TRBJ1-1; D might be TRBD1 (5 bases). Between the trimmed V and J ends, which lost 7 bases and 5 bases, there was a span of 17 bases. The CDR3 spans 14 residues. Germline V gene sequence: CDR1 SNHLY, CDR2 FYNNEI. The CDR3 sequence: CASIVRGPSTEAFF. CDR3 sequence (DNA): TGTGCCAGCATCGTTCGGGGCCCGAGTACTGAAGCTTTCTTT.

The chain is built from TRBV15 and TRBJ2-1; D may be TRBD2 (6 bases). The CDR3 runs 18 residues. V was pared by 1 base and J by 0 bases, with 16 bases between. Germline V gene data show CDR1 as LNHNV and CDR2 as YYDKDF (reference sequence). CDR3 in DNA: TGTGCCACCAGCAGAGTGGCTAAGCTTAGCGGCTCCTACAATGAGCAGTTCTTC. Its translation: CATSRVAKLSGSYNEQFF.